The clone carrying this T cell receptor beta chain was seen many times. Clones were sequenced by immunoSEQ multiplex PCR, and TCRdb holds only the in-frame ones, with some missing. This table holds around 30,000 clones, roughly 87% found once. This specimen comes from a study of T cell changes during pregnancy in multiple sclerosis. V trimming: 0 bases; J trimming: 2 bases; junction bases outside the gene matches: 5. The CDR3 loop spans 15 amino acids. Germline CDR1 SGHNT, CDR2 YYREEE (reference sequence). The sample here was CD8+ T cells from peripheral blood mononuclear cells, taken in the first trimester of pregnancy. The sequence came from a female donor with multiple sclerosis, enrolled in a pregnancy study. This chain joins TRBV5-4 and TRBJ2-7, with 7 bases aligning to TRBD2. The CDR3 reads CASSLAGGSTYEQYF. The DNA of the CDR3 is TGTGCCAGCAGCTTGGCCGGGGGGTCTACCTACGAGCAGTACTTC.